One T cell receptor (beta chain) is described in this entry. This sample is drawn from a study of blood T cell repertoires in COVID-19. CDR1 KGHSH and CDR2 LQKENI come from the germline V gene. With 4 bases clipped from V and 5 bases from J, the junction kept 9 bases outside the gene matches. The CDR3 covers 15 residues. Original handling: Nucleated cell number was recorded as an estimate derived from reference gene primer amplification. Assay: immunoSEQ multiplex PCR; the TCRdb copy retains only in-frame clones and omits some. The V and J calls and clone size were taken over from that table, and D and trimming were inferred from the DNA. The profile covers roughly 170,000 clones, with approximately 87% appearing a single time and approximately 0.88% taken by the ten largest.

The receptor comes from a woman between 18 and 29 years old who had recovered from COVID-19. What was sequenced was peripheral blood. The V call is TRBV18, the J call TRBJ2-5; 8 bases match TRBD1. CDR3 residues: CASSRSTGAKETQYF. In nucleotides, the CDR3 is TGTGCCAGCTCACGATCGACAGGGGCGAAGGAGACCCAGTACTTC.